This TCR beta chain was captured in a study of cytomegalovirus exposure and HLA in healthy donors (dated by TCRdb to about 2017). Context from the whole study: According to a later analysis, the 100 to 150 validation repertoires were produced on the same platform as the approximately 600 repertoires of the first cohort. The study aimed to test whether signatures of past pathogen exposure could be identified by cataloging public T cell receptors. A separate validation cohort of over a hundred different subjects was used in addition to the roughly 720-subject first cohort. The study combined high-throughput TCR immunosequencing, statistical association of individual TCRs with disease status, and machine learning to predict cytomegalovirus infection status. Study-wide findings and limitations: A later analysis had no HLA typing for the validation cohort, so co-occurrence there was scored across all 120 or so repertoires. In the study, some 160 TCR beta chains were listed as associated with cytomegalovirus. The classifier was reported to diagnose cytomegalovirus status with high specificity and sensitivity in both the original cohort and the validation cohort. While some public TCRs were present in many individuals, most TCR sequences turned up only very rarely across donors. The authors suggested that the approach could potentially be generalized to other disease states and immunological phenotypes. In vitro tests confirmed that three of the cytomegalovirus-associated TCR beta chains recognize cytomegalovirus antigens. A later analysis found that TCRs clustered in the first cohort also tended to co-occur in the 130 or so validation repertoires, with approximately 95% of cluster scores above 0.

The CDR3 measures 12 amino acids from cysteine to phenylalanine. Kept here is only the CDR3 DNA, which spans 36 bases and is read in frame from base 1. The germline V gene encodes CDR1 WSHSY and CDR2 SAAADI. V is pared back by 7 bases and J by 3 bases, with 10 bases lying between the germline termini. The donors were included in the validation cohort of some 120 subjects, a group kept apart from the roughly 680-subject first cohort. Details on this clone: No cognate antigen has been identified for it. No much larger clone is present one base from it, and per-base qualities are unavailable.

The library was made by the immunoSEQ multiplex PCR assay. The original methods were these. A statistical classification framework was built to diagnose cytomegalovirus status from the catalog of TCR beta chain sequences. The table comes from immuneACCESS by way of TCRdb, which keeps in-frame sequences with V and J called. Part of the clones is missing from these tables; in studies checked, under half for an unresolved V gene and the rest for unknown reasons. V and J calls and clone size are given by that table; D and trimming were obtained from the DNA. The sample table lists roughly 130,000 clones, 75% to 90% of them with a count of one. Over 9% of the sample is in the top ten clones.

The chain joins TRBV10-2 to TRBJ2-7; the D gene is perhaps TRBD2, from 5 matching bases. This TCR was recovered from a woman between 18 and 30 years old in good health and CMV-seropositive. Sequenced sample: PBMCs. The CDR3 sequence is CASNLGDYEQYF. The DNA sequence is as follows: TGCGCCAGCAACTTGGGAGACTACGAGCAGTACTTC.